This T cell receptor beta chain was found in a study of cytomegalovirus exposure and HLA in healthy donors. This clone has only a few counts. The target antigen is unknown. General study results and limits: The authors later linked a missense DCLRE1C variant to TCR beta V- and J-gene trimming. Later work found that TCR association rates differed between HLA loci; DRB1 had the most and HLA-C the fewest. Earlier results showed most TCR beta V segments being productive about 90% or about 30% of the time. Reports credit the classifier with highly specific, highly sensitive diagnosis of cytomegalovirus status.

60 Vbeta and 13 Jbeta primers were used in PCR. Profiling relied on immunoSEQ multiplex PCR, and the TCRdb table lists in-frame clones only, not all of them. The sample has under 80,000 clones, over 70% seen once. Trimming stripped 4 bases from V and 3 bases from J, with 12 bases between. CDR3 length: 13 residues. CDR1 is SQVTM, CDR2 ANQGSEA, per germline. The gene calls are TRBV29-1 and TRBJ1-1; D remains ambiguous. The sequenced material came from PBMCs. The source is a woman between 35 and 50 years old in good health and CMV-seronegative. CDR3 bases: TGCAGCGTTGGGTTAGTCCCGGACACTGAAGCTTTCTTT. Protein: CSVGLVPDTEAFF.